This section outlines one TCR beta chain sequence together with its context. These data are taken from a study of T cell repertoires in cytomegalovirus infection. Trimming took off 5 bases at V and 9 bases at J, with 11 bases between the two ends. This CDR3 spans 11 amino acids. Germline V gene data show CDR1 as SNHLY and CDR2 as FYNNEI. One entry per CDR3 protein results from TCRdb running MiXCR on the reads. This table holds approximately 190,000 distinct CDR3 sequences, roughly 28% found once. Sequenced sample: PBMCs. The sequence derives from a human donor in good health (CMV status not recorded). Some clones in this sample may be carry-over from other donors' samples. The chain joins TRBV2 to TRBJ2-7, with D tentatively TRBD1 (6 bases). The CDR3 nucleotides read TGTGCCAGCAGTCGGACAGCTTGGCAGTACTTC. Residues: CASSRTAWQYF.